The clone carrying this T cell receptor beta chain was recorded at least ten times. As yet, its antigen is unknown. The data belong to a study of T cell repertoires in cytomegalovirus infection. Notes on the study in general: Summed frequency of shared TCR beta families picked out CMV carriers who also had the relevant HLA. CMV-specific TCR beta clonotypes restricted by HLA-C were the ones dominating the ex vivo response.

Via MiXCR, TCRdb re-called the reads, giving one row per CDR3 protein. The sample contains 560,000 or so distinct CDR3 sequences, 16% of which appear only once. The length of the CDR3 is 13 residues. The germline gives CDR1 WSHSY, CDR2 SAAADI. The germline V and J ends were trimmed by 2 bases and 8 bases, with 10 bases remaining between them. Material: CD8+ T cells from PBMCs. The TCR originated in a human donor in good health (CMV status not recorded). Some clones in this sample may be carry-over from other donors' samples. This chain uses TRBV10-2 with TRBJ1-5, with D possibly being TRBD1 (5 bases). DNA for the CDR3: TGCGCCAGCAGTGAGATCAGGGCAGAGCCCCAGCATTTT. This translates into CASSEIRAEPQHF.